The clone carrying this T cell receptor beta chain was seen just once. As yet, its antigen is unknown. The data originate from a study of cytomegalovirus exposure and HLA in healthy donors. Overall study results and limits: A later analysis found most CMV-associated TCR beta chains apparently HLA-restricted. A later analysis reportedly found fewer N-insertions in an Asian-associated ancestry cluster than the roughly 700-donor mean.

Primers for the PCR totalled 60 Vbeta and 13 Jbeta. Clones were read by immunoSEQ multiplex PCR, and TCRdb kept only the in-frame ones, dropping some. The sample has about 150,000 clones; about 85% are singletons. This CDR3 contains 17 residues. Germline V gene data show CDR1 as WSHSY and CDR2 as SAAADI. The receptor's source is a human donor in good health. Sequenced: PBMCs. The V and J genes are TRBV10-2 and TRBJ2-5; the match to TRBD2 covers 11 bases. The last part of the DNA fits TRBJ2-7 better; the J call may be wrong. Written as DNA, the CDR3 is TGCGCCAGCAGTGAGTCGTGGCTAGCGGGAGGCCCCAACGAGCAGTACTTC. As protein: CASSESWLAGGPNEQYF.